This TCR beta chain was captured in a study of T-cell memory formation after mild COVID-19. Overall study context: Across donors, TCR clusters were largely donor specific. Notes on the study in general: Contracting CD4+ clones sat mainly in CM and EM; CD8+ in EMRA. Clones shrinking from day 15 to 85 showed even CD4/CD8 mixes; later expanders tilted CD4+.

Of note for this clonotype: Antigen: not known.

MiXCR was run by TCRdb on the 5' RACE reads, yielding one entry per CDR3 protein. The sample has around 450,000 distinct CDR3 sequences, 20% to 25% seen once. The CDR3 loop spans 19 amino acids. V lost 3 bases and J lost 4; bases outside the gene matches: 13. The germline V gene has CDR1 LGHDT and CDR2 YNNKEL (reference sequence). Sequenced material: PBMCs or a T cell subset sorted from them (not recorded which). The chain carries TRBV3-1 and TRBJ2-6, with 9 positions matching TRBD1. The source is an adult woman who had mild COVID-19 (a few samples of this study predate the infection). Cell type and time point are not known. The CDR3 DNA follows: TGTGCCAGCAGCCAGCTTCAGGGACAGGGACTTTACGGGGCCAACGTCCTGACTTTC. Its protein product is CASSQLQGQGLYGANVLTF. The full variable domain, its missing parts supplied by reference TRBV3-1 and TRBJ2-6, is DTAVSQTPKYLVTQMGNDKSIKCEQNLGHDTMYWYKQDSKKFLKIMFSYNNKELIINETVPNRFSPKSPDKAHLNLHINSLELGDSAVYFCASSQLQGQGLYGANVLTFGAGSRLTVL.